This TCR beta chain is drawn from a study of CD8 T cells in Susac syndrome. Per germline, CDR1 MGHDK and CDR2 SYGVNS. The ends were cut back, 8 bases at V and 5 bases at J, with 19 bases in the middle. This CDR3 spans 15 amino acids. The authors reverse transcribed about 0.5 to 1 ug RNA with random hexamers. The immunoSEQ assay covered 54 Vbeta and 13 Jbeta segments for CDR3. Via MiXCR, TCRdb re-called the immunoSEQ multiplex PCR reads, giving one row per CDR3 protein. The table records about 140,000 distinct CDR3 sequences, 85% to 95% of them present only once. The TCR was taken from a human donor with multiple sclerosis. The sequencing input was CD4+ T cells from PBMCs. This chain joins TRBV25-1 and TRBJ2-1, with D maybe TRBD2 (6 bases). CDR3: CASESAEGLNNEQFF. The CDR3 DNA follows: TGTGCCAGCGAGTCCGCGGAGGGCCTGAACAATGAGCAGTTCTTC.